A selection of T cell receptor beta chains follows, all from one sample in a study of cytomegalovirus exposure and HLA in healthy donors. The assay was immunoSEQ multiplex PCR, and TCRdb's table has in-frame clones only and misses some. The sample has 60,000 or so clones, approximately 80% seen once. The source material was PBMCs. Source of these receptors: a woman aged 40 to 50 in good health and CMV-seropositive. CDR3s include the opening cysteine and the closing phenylalanine or tryptophan. D genes are given only for firm matches. Size values are once, few and many counts, or a class for expanded clones, and some rows have none.

d_call | j_call | clone_size | v_call | cdr3_nt | cdr3_aa
NA | TRBJ1-1 | NA | TRBV2 | TGTGCCAGCAGGGGGGGTGGAGACACTGAAGCTTTCTTT | CASRGGGDTEAFF
NA | TRBJ1-1 | NA | TRBV6-1 | TGTGCCAGCAGTGAATCCTCCTCCGGGACAACTGAAGCTTTCTTT | CASSESSSGTTEAFF
TRBD1 | TRBJ1-1 | NA | TRBV7-9 | TGTGCCGGGACAACAGGGGGTGACAGGACTGAAGCTTTCTTT | CAGTTGGDRTEAFF
TRBD2 | TRBJ2-3 | NA | TRBV2 | TGTGCCAGCATTAGACTAGCTTCTGGCACAGATACGCAGTATTTT | CASIRLASGTDTQYF
NA | TRBJ2-4 | few | TRBV5-1 | TGCGCCAGCAGCCAAGGACTCCTAGCCAAAAACATTCAGTACTTC | CASSQGLLAKNIQYF
NA | TRBJ1-3 | NA | TRBV9 | TGTGCCAGTCGCTCTGGAAACACCATATATTTT | CASRSGNTIYF
TRBD1 | TRBJ2-2 | NA | TRBV5-1 | TGCGCCAGCAGCTGGACCGGGACAGGGTTTGGCGGGGAGCTGTTTTTT | CASSWTGTGFGGELFF
TRBD1 | TRBJ2-7 | NA | TRBV4-3 | TGCGCCAGCAGCCAAGATTACGGACAGGGCCTACTCTACGAGCAGTACTTC | CASSQDYGQGLLYEQYF
NA | TRBJ2-7 | few | TRBV2 | TGTGCCAGCAGTGACTTTAGGCAGGGTCAGTACGAGCAGTACTTC | CASSDFRQGQYEQYF
TRBD1 | TRBJ2-3 | NA | TRBV5-8 | TGTGCCAGCAGCCACCTAGGACAGGGGGAGAATACGCAGTATTTT | CASSHLGQGENTQYF
NA | TRBJ1-2 | NA | TRBV6-1 | TGTGCCAGCAGTGAAGTTGGGGGGAGTAGGTATGGCTACACCTTC | CASSEVGGSRYGYTF
NA | TRBJ2-5 | once | TRBV18 | TGTGCCAGCTCACCATCATGGCGGCAAGAGACCCAGTACTTC | CASSPSWRQETQYF
NA | TRBJ2-7 | NA | TRBV30 | TGTGCCTGGAGTCGGAGGTCTGTGTCCGAGCAGTACTTC | CAWSRRSVSEQYF
NA | TRBJ1-4 | few | TRBV5-1 | TGCGCCAGCAGCTTGGGGGCAGATGGTACAACTAATGAAAAACTGTTTTTT | CASSLGADGTTNEKLFF
TRBD2 | TRBJ2-3 | NA | TRBV30 | TGTGCCTGGAGTTCCCTCGGGGGGGCCCAAAATACGCAGTATTTT | CAWSSLGGAQNTQYF
NA | TRBJ2-7 | NA | TRBV28 | TGTGCCAGCAGTTCCCCCCCGGCAGGGACCTACGAGCAGTACTTC | CASSSPPAGTYEQYF
NA | TRBJ1-1 | NA | TRBV9 | TGTGCCAGCAGCGTAGCGGAGACTGAAGCTTTCTTT | CASSVAETEAFF
TRBD1 | TRBJ1-1 | few | TRBV28 | TGTGCCAGCATGGTCAGGGGGGAAGCTTTCTTT | CASMVRGEAFF
TRBD2 | TRBJ2-5 | NA | TRBV6-5 | TGTGCCAGCAGCGTTCACAGGACGGGGGGGGAGACCCAGTACTTC | CASSVHRTGGETQYF
TRBD1 | TRBJ1-2 | NA | TRBV6-1 | TGTGCCAGCAGAGACCTCGGGCAGGGGGCCTATGGCTACACCTTC | CASRDLGQGAYGYTF
NA | TRBJ1-5 | NA | TRBV2 | TGTGCCAGCAGTCCCCAGGTGGTAAATCAGCCCCAGCATTTT | CASSPQVVNQPQHF
NA | TRBJ1-5 | once | TRBV2 | TGTGCCAGCAGTGAAACCAGGGTGGATAGCAATCAGCCCCAGCATTTT | CASSETRVDSNQPQHF
NA | TRBJ1-2 | NA | TRBV4-2 | TGTGCCAGCAGCCAAGATAGGGGTAACTATGGCTACACCTTC | CASSQDRGNYGYTF
NA | TRBJ2-7 | NA | TRBV6-5 | TGTGCCAGCAGTTACTGGCAGGGCCACGAGCAGTACTTC | CASSYWQGHEQYF
NA | TRBJ1-5 | NA | TRBV5-1 | TGCGCCAGCAGTGCAAGGGGGGGGAATCAGCCCCAGCATTTT | CASSARGGNQPQHF
TRBD1 | TRBJ1-5 | once | TRBV18 | TGTGCCAGCACTCGACAGGGGAGCAATCAGCCCCAGCATTTT | CASTRQGSNQPQHF
NA | TRBJ2-7 | NA | TRBV7-6 | TGTGCCAGCAGCCCCGGACAGACCTACGAGCAGTACTTC | CASSPGQTYEQYF
NA | TRBJ2-7 | NA | TRBV5-1 | TGCGCCAGCAGCTCTGACACTCCCCCCTACGAGCAGTACTTC | CASSSDTPPYEQYF
NA | TRBJ2-7 | few | TRBV11-2 | TGTGCCAGCAGCTTAGATCCCAGGGGATCTTACGAGCAGTACTTC | CASSLDPRGSYEQYF
TRBD1 | TRBJ2-1 | NA | TRBV30 | TGTGCCTGGAGTGTTTACAGGGGGTTCTTCGATGAGCAGTTCTTC | CAWSVYRGFFDEQFF
NA | TRBJ2-1 | once | TRBV18 | TGTGCCAGCTCACCACAAGCAAATGAGCAGTTCTTC | CASSPQANEQFF
NA | TRBJ1-1 | NA | TRBV19 | TGTGCCAGTATACGGGGGGCTAAGGGCACTGAAGCTTTCTTT | CASIRGAKGTEAFF
TRBD1 | TRBJ2-1 | NA | TRBV5-5 | TGTGCCAGCAGCTTGACACAGGGGTTATGGAATGAGCAGTTCTTC | CASSLTQGLWNEQFF
TRBD1 | TRBJ1-2 | once | TRBV30 | TGTGCCTGGAGTACAATAGCTAGGGGGCTGAATGGCTACACCTTC | CAWSTIARGLNGYTF
NA | TRBJ1-2 | NA | TRBV4-3 | TGCGCCAGCAGCCAAGATAGTAGAGGCTACACCTTC | CASSQDSRGYTF
NA | TRBJ2-7 | NA | TRBV6-5 | TGTGCCAGCAGTCAAGAACAGGCACCTCCTTACGAGCAGTACTTC | CASSQEQAPPYEQYF
TRBD2 | TRBJ2-5 | few | TRBV7-8 | TGTGCCAGCAGCCCAACTGGGACTAGCCAAGAGACCCAGTACTTC | CASSPTGTSQETQYF
NA | TRBJ2-7 | NA | TRBV4-3 | TGCGCCAGCAGCCATCGCATGGGGCGGGGATACGAGCAGTACTTC | CASSHRMGRGYEQYF
NA | TRBJ1-6 | NA | TRBV18 | TGTGCCAGCTCACCACTAGTCGGGGGGAACAATTCACCCCTCCACTTT | CASSPLVGGNNSPLHF
NA | TRBJ1-3 | NA | TRBV11-2 | TGTGCCAGCAGCTTAGTTTCCGACAGGACCCTGCTACGGAACACCATATATTTT | CASSLVSDRTLLRNTIYF
TRBD1 | TRBJ1-2 | NA | TRBV7-9 | TGTGCCAGCAGCCCAGTGGCCGGACAGGGCGTCTATGGCTACACCTTC | CASSPVAGQGVYGYTF
TRBD1 | TRBJ1-1 | few | TRBV27 | TGTGCCAGCAGTTGGGGACAGTTGGGTTCTGAAGCTTTCTTT | CASSWGQLGSEAFF
TRBD1 | TRBJ2-3 | NA | TRBV19 | TGTGCCAGTAGTCTGGGGACAGCAAAGGGAGATACGCAGTATTTT | CASSLGTAKGDTQYF
TRBD1 | TRBJ1-2 | NA | TRBV19 | TGTGCCAGCTCCACGACAGGGTTCTATGGCTACACCTTC | CASSTTGFYGYTF
TRBD1 | TRBJ1-2 | NA | TRBV6-5 | TGTGCCAGCAGGGACAGGGGAAGGCCAAACTATGGCTACACCTTC | CASRDRGRPNYGYTF
NA | TRBJ1-1 | NA | TRBV29-1 | TGCAGCGTTGTACTGGCCGAGGACACTGAAGCTTTCTTT | CSVVLAEDTEAFF
NA | TRBJ1-6 | NA | TRBV4-2 | TGTGCCAGCAGCCAAGAGGTACTGAGCTCCTATAATTCACCCCTCCACTTT | CASSQEVLSSYNSPLHF
TRBD1 | TRBJ1-5 | NA | TRBV5-1 | TGCGCCAGCAGCCCGGACAGGGCTGGCAATCAGCCCCAGCATTTT | CASSPDRAGNQPQHF